These 8 T cell receptor beta chains were sequenced from one sample in a study of blood T cell repertoires in COVID-19. Using immunoSEQ multiplex PCR, the repertoire was profiled, and TCRdb retains in-frame clones only, with some absent. The sample shows around 130,000 clones, roughly 87% of them seen only once. The material sequenced was PBMCs or T cells enriched from blood (not recorded which). The origin of the receptors is a man younger than 40 who had recovered from COVID-19.

The chain recombines TRBV5-1 with TRBJ2-1, with 12 bases identical to TRBD2. V lost 4 bases and J lost 5; bases outside the gene matches: 4. This CDR3 has 15 residues. CDR1 is SGHRS and CDR2 is YFSETQ in the germline V gene. The chain's CDR3 is CASSVGLAGNNEQFF. CDR3 nucleotide sequence: TGCGCCAGCAGCGTGGGACTAGCGGGTAACAATGAGCAGTTCTTC.

The V and J genes are TRBV9 and TRBJ2-3, with TRBD2 matching 12 bases. V lost 3 bases and J lost 3; bases outside the gene matches: 8. CDR3 length: 17 residues. Germline-derived CDR1 and CDR2 are SGDLS and YYNGEE. The CDR3 loop is CASSETPSGRGTDTQYF. CDR3 coding DNA: TGTGCCAGCAGCGAGACCCCTAGCGGGAGGGGGACAGATACGCAGTATTTT.

This chain joins TRBV2 and TRBJ2-5; 9 nucleotides agree with TRBD2. Germline CDR1 and CDR2: SNHLY and FYNNEI. After removal of 3 bases from V and 2 bases from J, the junction contained 7 bases not matched to a gene. This CDR3 spans 16 amino acids. The CDR3 region is CASSDKRGALQETQYF. The CDR3 DNA reads as TGTGCCAGCAGTGACAAGCGGGGGGCCCTTCAAGAGACCCAGTACTTC.

This clone has a handful of counts. The chain employs TRBV11-2 and TRBJ2-1; possible D gene TRBD2, 7 bases. Trimming removed 5 bases from V and 9 bases from J, with 11 bases in between. The CDR3 extends over 12 amino acids. Germline assignment: CDR1 SGHAT and CDR2 FQNNGV. CDR3: CASSPGGLEQFF. The DNA of the CDR3 is TGTGCCAGCAGCCCGGGGGGCCTTGAGCAGTTCTTC.

This clone occurred once. The chain uses TRBV5-5 and TRBJ2-5; D is possibly TRBD2 (5 bases). V was cut by 4 bases and J by 1 base, with 11 bases left in between. CDR3 size: 14 residues. Germline V CDR1 and CDR2: SGHKS, YYEKEE (reference sequence). The CDR3 protein is CASSGLGGQETQYF. Here the CDR3 DNA reads TGTGCCAGCAGCGGCTTAGGAGGCCAAGAGACCCAGTACTTC.

The rearrangement links TRBV14 to TRBJ1-2; 8 bases fit TRBD1. CDR1 and CDR2 (germline): SGHDN, FVKESK. V gave up 5 bases and J gave up 7 bases; unmatched junction bases: 9. The CDR3 has 14 residues. The chain's CDR3 is CASSGRAGGLGYTF. CDR3 in DNA: TGTGCCAGCAGCGGCCGGGCAGGGGGCCTTGGCTACACCTTC.

The chain couples TRBV9 to TRBJ2-5, with TRBD1 matching 7 bases. Per the germline V gene, CDR1 is SGDLS and CDR2 is YYNGEE. The CDR3 is 13 residues long. V shed 4 bases and J 2 bases; nucleotides not matched to a gene: 2. The CDR3 nucleotides read TGTGCCAGCAGCCAGGGACAGCAAGAGACCCAGTACTTC. The encoded protein is CASSQGQQETQYF.

The rearrangement links TRBV5-4 to TRBJ1-3; TRBD1 agrees at 7 bases. The ends lost 3 bases at V and 0 bases at J; junction bases unmatched: 9. The CDR3 covers 17 residues. The germline V gene has CDR1 SGHNT and CDR2 YYREEE (reference sequence). The CDR3 DNA reads TGTGCCAGCAGCTCCCGGGACAGTCTTCTCTCTGGAAACACCATATATTTT. This codes for CASSSRDSLLSGNTIYF.